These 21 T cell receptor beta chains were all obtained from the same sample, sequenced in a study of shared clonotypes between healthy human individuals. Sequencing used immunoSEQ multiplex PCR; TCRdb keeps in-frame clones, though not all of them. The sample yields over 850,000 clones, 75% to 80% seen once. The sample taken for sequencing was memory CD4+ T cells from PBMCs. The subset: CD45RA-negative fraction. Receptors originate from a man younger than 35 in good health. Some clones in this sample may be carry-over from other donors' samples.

The CDR3 reads CASSRGTSGRRVSYEQYF. CDR3 DNA sequence: TGTGCCAGCAGCCGAGGGACTAGCGGGAGGCGCGTCTCCTACGAGCAGTACTTC. V and J are TRBV7-2 and TRBJ2-7, with 15 bases lining up with TRBD2. CDR1 SGHTA and CDR2 FQGNSA come from the germline V gene. This CDR3 is 18 amino acids long. V dropped 5 bases and J dropped 0; count of bases not matched to a gene: 8. Supplemented by reference TRBV7-2 and TRBJ2-7, the full variable domain reads GAGVSQSPSNKVTEKGKDVELRCDPISGHTALYWYRQSLGQGLEFLIYFQGNSAPDKSGLPSDRFSAERTGGSVSTLTIQRTQQEDSAVYLCASSRGTSGRRVSYEQYFGPGTRLTVT.

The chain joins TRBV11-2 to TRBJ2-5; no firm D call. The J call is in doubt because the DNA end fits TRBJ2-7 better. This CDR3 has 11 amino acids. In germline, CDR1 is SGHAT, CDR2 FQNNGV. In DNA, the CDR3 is TGTGCCAGCAGCTTAGAGTACGAGCAGTACTTC. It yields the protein CASSLEYEQYF.

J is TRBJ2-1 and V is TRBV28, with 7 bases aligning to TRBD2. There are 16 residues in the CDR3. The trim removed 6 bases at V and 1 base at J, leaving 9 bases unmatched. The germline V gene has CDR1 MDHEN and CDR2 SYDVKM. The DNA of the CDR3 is TGTGCCAGCAGGACTGGACTAGACCTTTCCTACAATGAGCAGTTCTTC. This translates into CASRTGLDLSYNEQFF. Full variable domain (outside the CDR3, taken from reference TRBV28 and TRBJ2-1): DVKVTQSSRYLVKRTGEKVFLECVQDMDHENMFWYRQDPGLGLRLIYFSYDVKMKEKGDIPEGYSVSREKKERFSLILESASTNQTSMYLCASRTGLDLSYNEQFFGPGTRLTVL.

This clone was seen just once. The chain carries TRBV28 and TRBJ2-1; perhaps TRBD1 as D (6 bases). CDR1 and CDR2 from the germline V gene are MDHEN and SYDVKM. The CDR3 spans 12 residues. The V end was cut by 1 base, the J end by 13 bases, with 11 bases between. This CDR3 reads CASSLSGQLQFF. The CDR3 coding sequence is TGTGCCAGCAGTTTATCTGGACAGCTACAGTTCTTC.

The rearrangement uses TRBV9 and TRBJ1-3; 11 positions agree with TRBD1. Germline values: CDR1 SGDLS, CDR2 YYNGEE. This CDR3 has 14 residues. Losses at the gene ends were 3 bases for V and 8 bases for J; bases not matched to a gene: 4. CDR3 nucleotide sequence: TGTGCCAGCAGCGGCAGGACAGGGGGCTACACCATATATTTT. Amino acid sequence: CASSGRTGGYTIYF.

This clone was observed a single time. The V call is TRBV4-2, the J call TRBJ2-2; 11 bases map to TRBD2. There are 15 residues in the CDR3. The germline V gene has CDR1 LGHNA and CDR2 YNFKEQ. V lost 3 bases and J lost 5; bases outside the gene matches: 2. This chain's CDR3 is CASSQIAGGTGELFF. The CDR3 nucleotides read TGTGCCAGCAGCCAGATAGCGGGAGGGACCGGGGAGCTGTTTTTT.

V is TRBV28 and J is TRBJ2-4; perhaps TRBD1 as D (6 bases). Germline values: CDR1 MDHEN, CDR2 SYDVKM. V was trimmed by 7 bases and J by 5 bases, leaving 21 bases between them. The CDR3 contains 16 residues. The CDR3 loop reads CASMGQQGSRENIQYF. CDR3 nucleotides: TGTGCCAGCATGGGGCAACAGGGCAGTAGAGAAAACATTCAGTACTTC. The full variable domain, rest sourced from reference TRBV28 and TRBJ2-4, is DVKVTQSSRYLVKRTGEKVFLECVQDMDHENMFWYRQDPGLGLRLIYFSYDVKMKEKGDIPEGYSVSREKKERFSLILESASTNQTSMYLCASMGQQGSRENIQYFGAGTRLSVL.

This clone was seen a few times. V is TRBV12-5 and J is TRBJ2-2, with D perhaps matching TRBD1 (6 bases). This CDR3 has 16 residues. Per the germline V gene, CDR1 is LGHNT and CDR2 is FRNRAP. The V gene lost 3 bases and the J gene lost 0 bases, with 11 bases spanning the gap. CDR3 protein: CASGLHRTANTGELFF. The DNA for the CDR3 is TGTGCTAGTGGTTTACACAGGACAGCGAACACCGGGGAGCTGTTTTTT.

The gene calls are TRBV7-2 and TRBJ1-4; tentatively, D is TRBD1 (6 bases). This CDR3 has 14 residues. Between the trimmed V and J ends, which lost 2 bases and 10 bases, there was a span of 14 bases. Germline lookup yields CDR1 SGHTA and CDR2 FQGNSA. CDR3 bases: TGTGCCAGCAGCTTACCCACAGGGTCGGGAAAACTGTTTTTT. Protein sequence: CASSLPTGSGKLFF.

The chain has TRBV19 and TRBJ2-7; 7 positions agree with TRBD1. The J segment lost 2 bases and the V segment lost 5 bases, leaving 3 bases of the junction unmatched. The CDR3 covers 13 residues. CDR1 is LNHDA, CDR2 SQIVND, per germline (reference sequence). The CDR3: CASSGTVPYEQYF. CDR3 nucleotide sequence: TGTGCCAGTAGTGGGACAGTACCCTACGAGCAGTACTTC.

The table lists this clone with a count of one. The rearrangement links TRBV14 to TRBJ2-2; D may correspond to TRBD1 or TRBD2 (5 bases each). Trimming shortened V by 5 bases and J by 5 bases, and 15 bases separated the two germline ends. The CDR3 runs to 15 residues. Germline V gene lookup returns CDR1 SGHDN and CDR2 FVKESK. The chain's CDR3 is CASSSGQWGTGELFF. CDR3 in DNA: TGTGCCAGCAGCTCCGGACAATGGGGGACCGGGGAGCTGTTTTTT.

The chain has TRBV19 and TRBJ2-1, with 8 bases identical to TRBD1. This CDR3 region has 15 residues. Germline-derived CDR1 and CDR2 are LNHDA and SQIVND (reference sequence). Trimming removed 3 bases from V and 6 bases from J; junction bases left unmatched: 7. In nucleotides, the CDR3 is TGTGCCAGTAGTATGGGCAGGGGGCTGAGCAATGAGCAGTTCTTC. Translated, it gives CASSMGRGLSNEQFF.

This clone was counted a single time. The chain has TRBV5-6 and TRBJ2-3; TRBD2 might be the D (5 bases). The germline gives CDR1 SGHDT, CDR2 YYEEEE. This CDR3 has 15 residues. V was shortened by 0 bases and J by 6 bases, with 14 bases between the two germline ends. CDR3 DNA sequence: TGTGCCAGCAGCTTGGCCTTCGGGGTTGGGGATACGCAGTATTTT. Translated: CASSLAFGVGDTQYF.

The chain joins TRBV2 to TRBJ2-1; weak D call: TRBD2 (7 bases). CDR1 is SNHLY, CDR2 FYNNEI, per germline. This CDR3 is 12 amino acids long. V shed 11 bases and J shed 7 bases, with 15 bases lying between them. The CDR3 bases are TGTGCCCGCTCGAGGGGGGGGAATGAGCAGTTCTTC. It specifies CARSRGGNEQFF.

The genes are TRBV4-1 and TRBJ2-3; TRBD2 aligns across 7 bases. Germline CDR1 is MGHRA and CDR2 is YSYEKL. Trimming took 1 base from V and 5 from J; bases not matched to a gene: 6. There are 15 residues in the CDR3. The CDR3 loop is CASSQVYGLVDTQYF. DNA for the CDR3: TGCGCCAGCAGCCAAGTTTACGGACTAGTAGATACGCAGTATTTT.

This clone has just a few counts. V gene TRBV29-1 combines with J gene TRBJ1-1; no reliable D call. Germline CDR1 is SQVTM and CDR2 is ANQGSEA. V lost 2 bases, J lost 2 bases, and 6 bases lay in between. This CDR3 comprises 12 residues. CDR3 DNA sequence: TGCAGCGTTGAAACACTCAACACTGAAGCTTTCTTT. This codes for CSVETLNTEAFF.

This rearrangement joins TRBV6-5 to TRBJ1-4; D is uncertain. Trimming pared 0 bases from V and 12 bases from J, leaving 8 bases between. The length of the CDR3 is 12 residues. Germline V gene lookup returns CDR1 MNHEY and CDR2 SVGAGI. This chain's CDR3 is CASSYSVTELFF. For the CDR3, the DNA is TGTGCCAGCAGTTACTCCGTGACGGAACTGTTTTTT.

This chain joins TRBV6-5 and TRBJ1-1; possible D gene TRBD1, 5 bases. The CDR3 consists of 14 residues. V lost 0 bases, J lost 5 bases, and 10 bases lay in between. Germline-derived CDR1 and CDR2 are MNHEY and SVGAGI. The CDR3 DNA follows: TGTGCCAGCAGTTACTCGTATGGGGCGACTGAAGCTTTCTTT. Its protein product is CASSYSYGATEAFF.

The CDR3 DNA sequence: TGTGCCAGCCAACAGGGTGGAAGTCAGCCCCAGCATTTT. This gives the protein CASQQGGSQPQHF. The rearrangement links TRBV28 to TRBJ1-5, with D possibly matching TRBD1 (6 bases). V was pared by 8 bases and J by 6 bases, with 14 bases between. Germline values: CDR1 MDHEN, CDR2 SYDVKM. The CDR3 has 13 residues.

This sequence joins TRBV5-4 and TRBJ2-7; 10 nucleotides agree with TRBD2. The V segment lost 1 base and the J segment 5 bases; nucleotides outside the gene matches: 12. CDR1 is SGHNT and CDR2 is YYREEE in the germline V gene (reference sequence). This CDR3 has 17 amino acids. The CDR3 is CASSLLSGEREGHEQYF. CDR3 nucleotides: TGTGCCAGCAGCTTGCTTTCGGGGGAGCGGGAGGGCCACGAGCAGTACTTC.

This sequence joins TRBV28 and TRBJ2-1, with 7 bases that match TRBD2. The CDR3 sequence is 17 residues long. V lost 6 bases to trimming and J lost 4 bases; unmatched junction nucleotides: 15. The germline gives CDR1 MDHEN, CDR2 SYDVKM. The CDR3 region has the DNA TGTGCCAGCAGGTCACTAGATGGGTTGGGGGGGTACAATGAGCAGTTCTTC. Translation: CASRSLDGLGGYNEQFF.